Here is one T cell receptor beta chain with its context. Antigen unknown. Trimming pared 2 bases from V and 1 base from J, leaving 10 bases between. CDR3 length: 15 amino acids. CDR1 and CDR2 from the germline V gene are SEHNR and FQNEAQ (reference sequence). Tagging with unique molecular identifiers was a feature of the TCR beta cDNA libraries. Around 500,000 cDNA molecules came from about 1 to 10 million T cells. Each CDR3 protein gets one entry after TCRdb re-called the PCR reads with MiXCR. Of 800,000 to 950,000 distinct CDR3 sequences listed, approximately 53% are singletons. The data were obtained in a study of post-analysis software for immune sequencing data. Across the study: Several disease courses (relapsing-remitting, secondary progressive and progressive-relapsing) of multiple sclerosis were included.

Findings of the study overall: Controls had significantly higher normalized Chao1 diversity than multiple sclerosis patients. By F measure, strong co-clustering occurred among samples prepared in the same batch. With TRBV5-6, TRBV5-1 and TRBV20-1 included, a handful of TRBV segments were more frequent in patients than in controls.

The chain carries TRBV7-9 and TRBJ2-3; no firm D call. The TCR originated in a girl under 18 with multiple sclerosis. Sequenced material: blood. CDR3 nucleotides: TGTGCCAGCAGCTTAAATTCCCGCCGCACAGATACGCAGTATTTT. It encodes CASSLNSRRTDTQYF.